Listed below are T cell receptor beta chains from one sample, sequenced in a study of tumor-infiltrating T cells and Merkel cell polyomavirus. Using immunoSEQ multiplex PCR, the repertoire was profiled, and TCRdb retains in-frame clones only, with some absent. Among more than 20,000 clones listed, 70% to 90% were seen once. Sequencing was carried out using lymph node tissue. Receptors originate from a man aged 45 to 65 with Merkel cell carcinoma. Both conserved end residues are part of each CDR3. D genes are given only for firm matches. Clone size appears in some rows only: once, few, many, or a class for an expanded clone.

J | V | D | size | DNA | CDR3
TRBJ2-1 | TRBV29-1 | TRBD1 | NA | TGCAGCGCCATACAGGGGGTCAATGAGCAGTTCTTC | CSAIQGVNEQFF
TRBJ2-5 | TRBV29-1 | TRBD2 | NA | TGCAGCGTTGAAGGGACTAGCGGGAGCAGAGAGACCCAGTACTTC | CSVEGTSGSRETQYF
TRBJ2-5 | TRBV27 | NA | NA | TGTGCCAGCAGTTTTGGGGCGTACCAAGAGACCCAGTACTTC | CASSFGAYQETQYF
TRBJ2-7 | TRBV9 | NA | NA | TGTGCCAGCAGCGTAGGTGGGACTGGCGCCTACACTTACGAGCAGTACTTC | CASSVGGTGAYTYEQYF
TRBJ2-1 | TRBV5-4 | NA | once | TGTGCCAGCAGCTTGCGGAGCAGCTCCTACAATGAGCAGTTCTTC | CASSLRSSSYNEQFF
TRBJ2-2 | TRBV9 | TRBD2 | NA | TGTGCCAGCAGCGTGGGTCTAGCGGCGAACACCGGGGAGCTGTTTTTT | CASSVGLAANTGELFF
TRBJ1-2 | TRBV7-9 | TRBD1 | NA | TGTGCCAGCAGCTTAGCGGGACAGGGAGGGTATGGCTACACCTTC | CASSLAGQGGYGYTF
TRBJ1-1 | TRBV6-1 | NA | NA | TGTGCCAGCAGGACAGGAGCAAACACTGAAGCTTTCTTT | CASRTGANTEAFF
TRBJ2-7 | TRBV28 | NA | NA | TGTGCCAGCAAAGGTCGGGTAAACTACGAGCAGTACTTC | CASKGRVNYEQYF
TRBJ2-7 | TRBV29-1 | NA | NA | TGCAGCGTTGTTGGCGGCTACGAGCAGTACTTC | CSVVGGYEQYF
TRBJ1-1 | TRBV30 | TRBD1 | NA | TGTGCCTGGGATCGACAGGGTGGAACTGAAGCTTTCTTT | CAWDRQGGTEAFF
TRBJ2-2 | TRBV5-1 | TRBD2 | NA | TGCGCCAGCAGCCCGGACAGGACACTAGCGGGAGCGGGCGGGGAGCTGTTTTTT | CASSPDRTLAGAGGELFF
TRBJ1-1 | TRBV29-1 | NA | NA | TGCAGCTCACACCTGAACACTGAAGCTTTCTTT | CSSHLNTEAFF
TRBJ1-2 | TRBV28 | NA | once | TGTGCCAGCAGTAGGTCCTTACTATATGGCTACACCTTC | CASSRSLLYGYTF
TRBJ2-1 | TRBV2 | NA | few | TGTGCCAGCAGTTCTAGCGTCTCCTACAATGAGCAGTTCTTC | CASSSSVSYNEQFF